This TCR beta chain was recorded in a study of shared clonotypes between healthy human individuals. Study outcomes and limitations: Clonotype sharing across four donors was observed for around 5% of naive CD4 clonotypes.

About this clone: Its antigen is not known.

V dropped 6 bases and J dropped 6 bases, with 12 bases sitting between them. The CDR3 runs to 12 residues. Germline V CDR1 and CDR2: MDHEN, SYDVKM. The test was conducted at deep level. The method was immunoSEQ multiplex PCR; TCRdb's version includes in-frame clones alone and lacks a portion of them. This sample has nearly 1 million clones, with about 80% found just once. The gene calls are TRBV28 and TRBJ2-7; the D gene is possibly TRBD2 (5 bases). The sequence was obtained from a man aged 18 to 30 in good health. The specimen sequenced was memory CD4+ T cells sorted from blood. Subset of the sample: CD45RA-negative fraction. CDR3 sequence reads: CASSRRRGEQYF. The CDR3 DNA follows: TGTGCCAGCAGCCGGCGTCGGGGCGAGCAGTACTTC.